The sequence of this T cell receptor beta chain was determined in a study of PD-L1 blockade in urothelial cancer. Study background: About 90% of the roughly 29 patients comprised males who had bladder-origin urothelial cancer. Median T cell yield per blood sample was around 130,000 cells.

This clone appeared a few times. V shed 6 bases and J 9 bases; nucleotides not matched to a gene: 8. The CDR3 consists of 14 residues. Germline V lookup: CDR1 MDHEN, CDR2 SYDVKM. Documented time point: pretreatment peripheral blood. Only in-frame clones appear in the TCRdb table, and some are missing; sequencing was by immunoSEQ multiplex PCR. This table has tens of thousands of clones, less than 90% appearing once. This sequence joins TRBV28 and TRBJ2-4; 10 bases agree with TRBD1. The sample in question was PBMCs, obtained around atezolizumab (anti-PD-L1) treatment. The clonotype originates from a man between 60 and 75 years old with urothelial cancer. CDR3 sequence (DNA): TGTGCCAGCAGCAAGGAACGACAGGGGGCCATTCAGTACTTC. Protein sequence: CASSKERQGAIQYF.